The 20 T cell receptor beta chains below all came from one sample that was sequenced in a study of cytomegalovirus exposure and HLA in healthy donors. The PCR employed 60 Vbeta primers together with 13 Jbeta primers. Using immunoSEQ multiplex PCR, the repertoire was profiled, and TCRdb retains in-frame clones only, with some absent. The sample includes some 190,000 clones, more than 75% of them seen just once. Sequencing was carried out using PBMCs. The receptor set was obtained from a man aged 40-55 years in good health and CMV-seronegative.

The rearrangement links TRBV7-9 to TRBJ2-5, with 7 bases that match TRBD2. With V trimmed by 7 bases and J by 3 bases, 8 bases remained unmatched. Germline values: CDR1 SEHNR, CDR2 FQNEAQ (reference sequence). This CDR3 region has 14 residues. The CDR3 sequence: CASNLGGGEETQYF. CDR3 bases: TGTGCCAGCAACCTGGGGGGAGGGGAAGAGACCCAGTACTTC.

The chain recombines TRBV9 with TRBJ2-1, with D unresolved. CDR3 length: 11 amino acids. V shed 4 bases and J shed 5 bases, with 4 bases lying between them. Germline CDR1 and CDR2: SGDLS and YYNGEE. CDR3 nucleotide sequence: TGTGCCAGCAGCTTCAACAATGAGCAGTTCTTC. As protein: CASSFNNEQFF.

The CDR3 bases are TGTGCCAGCATAGGAGGACAGGGTGGTAATGAGCAGTTCTTC. Its protein product is CASIGGQGGNEQFF. The V call is TRBV6-6, the J call TRBJ2-1, with 8 bases matching TRBD1. With V trimmed by 7 bases and J by 7 bases, 9 bases remained unmatched. Germline V gives CDR1 MNHNY, CDR2 SVGAGI (reference sequence). CDR3 length equals 14 residues.

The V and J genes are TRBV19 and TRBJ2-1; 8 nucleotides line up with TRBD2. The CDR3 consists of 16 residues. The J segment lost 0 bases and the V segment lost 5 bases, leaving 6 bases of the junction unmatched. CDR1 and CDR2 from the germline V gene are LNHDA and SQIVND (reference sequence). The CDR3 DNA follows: TGTGCCAGTAGTTCAACTAGCGGCCGCTCCTACAATGAGCAGTTCTTC. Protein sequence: CASSSTSGRSYNEQFF. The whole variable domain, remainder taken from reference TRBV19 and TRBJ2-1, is DGGITQSPKYLFRKEGQNVTLSCEQNLNHDAMYWYRQDPGQGLRLIYYSQIVNDFQKGDIAEGYSVSREKKESFPLTVTSAQKNPTAFYLCASSSTSGRSYNEQFFGPGTRLTVL.

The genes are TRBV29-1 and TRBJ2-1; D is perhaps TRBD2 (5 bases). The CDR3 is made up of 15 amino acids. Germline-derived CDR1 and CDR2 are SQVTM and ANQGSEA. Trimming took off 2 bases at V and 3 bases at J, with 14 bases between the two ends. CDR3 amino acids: CSVENGVSSYNEQFF. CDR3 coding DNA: TGCAGCGTTGAAAACGGGGTGTCTAGCTACAATGAGCAGTTCTTC.

CDR3 DNA: TGTGCCAGCTCACCGTCCGGGAGGGGCACTGAAGCTTTCTTT. This encodes CASSPSGRGTEAFF. V gene TRBV18 combines with J gene TRBJ1-1, with a weak D call TRBD1 (5 bases). This CDR3 is 14 amino acids long. V dropped 3 bases and J dropped 4 bases, with 12 bases sitting between them. The germline gives CDR1 KGHSH, CDR2 LQKENI. Full variable domain (outside the CDR3, taken from reference TRBV18 and TRBJ1-1): NAGVMQNPRHLVRRRGQEARLRCSPMKGHSHVYWYRQLPEEGLKFMVYLQKENIIDESGMPKERFSAEFPKEGPSILRIQQVVRGDSAAYFCASSPSGRGTEAFFGQGTRLTVV.

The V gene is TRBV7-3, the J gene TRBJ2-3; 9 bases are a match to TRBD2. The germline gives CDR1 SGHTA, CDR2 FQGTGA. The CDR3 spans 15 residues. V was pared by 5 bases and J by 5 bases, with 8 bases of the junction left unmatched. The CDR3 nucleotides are TGTGCCAGCAGCCCTAGGACTAGCGAGCAAGATACGCAGTATTTT. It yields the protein CASSPRTSEQDTQYF.

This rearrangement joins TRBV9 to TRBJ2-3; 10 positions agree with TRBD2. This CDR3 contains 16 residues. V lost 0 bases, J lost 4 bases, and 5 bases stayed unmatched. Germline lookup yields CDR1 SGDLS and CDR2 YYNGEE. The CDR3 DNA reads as TGTGCCAGCAGCGTAGGTTCACTAGCGGGGTCAGATACGCAGTATTTT. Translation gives CASSVGSLAGSDTQYF.

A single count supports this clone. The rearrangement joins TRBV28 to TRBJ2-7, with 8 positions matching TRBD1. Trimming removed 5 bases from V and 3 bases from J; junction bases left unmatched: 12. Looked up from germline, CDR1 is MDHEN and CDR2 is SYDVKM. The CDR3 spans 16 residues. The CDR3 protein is CASSPSRRTGNYEQYF. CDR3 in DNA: TGTGCCAGCAGTCCCTCAAGAAGGACAGGGAACTACGAGCAGTACTTC. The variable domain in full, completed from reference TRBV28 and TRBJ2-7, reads DVKVTQSSRYLVKRTGEKVFLECVQDMDHENMFWYRQDPGLGLRLIYFSYDVKMKEKGDIPEGYSVSREKKERFSLILESASTNQTSMYLCASSPSRRTGNYEQYFGPGTRLTVT.

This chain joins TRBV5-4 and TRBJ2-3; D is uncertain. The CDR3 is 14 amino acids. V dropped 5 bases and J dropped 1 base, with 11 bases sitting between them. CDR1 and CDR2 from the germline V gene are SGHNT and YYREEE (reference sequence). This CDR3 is CASSVDSRTDTQYF. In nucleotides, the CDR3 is TGTGCCAGCAGTGTCGACTCCCGCACAGATACGCAGTATTTT.

DNA for the CDR3: TGTGCCAGCAGCTCGACAGCGAGTAATGAAAAACTGTTTTTT. Protein sequence: CASSSTASNEKLFF. V and J are TRBV7-2 and TRBJ1-4, with a possible D match to TRBD1 (5 bases). Between the trimmed V and J ends, which lost 4 bases and 4 bases, there was a span of 10 bases. The germline gives CDR1 SGHTA, CDR2 FQGNSA. CDR3 length: 14 amino acids.

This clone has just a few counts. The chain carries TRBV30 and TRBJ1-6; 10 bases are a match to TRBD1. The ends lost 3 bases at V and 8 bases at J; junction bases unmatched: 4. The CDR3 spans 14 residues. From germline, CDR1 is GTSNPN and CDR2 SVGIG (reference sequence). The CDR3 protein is CAWRRGTGDSPLHF. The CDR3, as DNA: TGTGCCTGGAGGCGGGGGACAGGGGATTCACCCCTCCACTTT.

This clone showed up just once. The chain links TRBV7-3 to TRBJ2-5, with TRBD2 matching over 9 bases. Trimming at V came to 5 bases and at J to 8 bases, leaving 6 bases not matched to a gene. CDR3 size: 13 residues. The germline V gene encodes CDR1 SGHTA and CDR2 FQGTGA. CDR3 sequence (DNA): TGTGCCAGCAGCCCTGTAGCGGGAGCTACCCAGTACTTC. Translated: CASSPVAGATQYF. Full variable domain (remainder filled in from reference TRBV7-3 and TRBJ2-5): GAGVSQTPSNKVTEKGKYVELRCDPISGHTALYWYRQSLGQGPEFLIYFQGTGAADDSGLPNDRFFAVRPEGSVSTLKIQRTERGDSAVYLCASSPVAGATQYFGPGTRLLVL.

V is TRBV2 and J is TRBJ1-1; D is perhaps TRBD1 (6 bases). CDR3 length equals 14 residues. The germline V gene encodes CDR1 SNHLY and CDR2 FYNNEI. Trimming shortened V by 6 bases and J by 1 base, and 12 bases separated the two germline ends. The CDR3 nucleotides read TGTGCCAGCAGCCGAACAGGGAGGAACACTGAAGCTTTCTTT. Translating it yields CASSRTGRNTEAFF.

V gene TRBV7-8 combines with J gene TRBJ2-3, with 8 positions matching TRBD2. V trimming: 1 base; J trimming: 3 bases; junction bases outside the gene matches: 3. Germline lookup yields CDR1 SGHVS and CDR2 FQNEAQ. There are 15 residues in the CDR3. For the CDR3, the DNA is TGTGCCAGCAGCTTAGGGGGCGGGAGGACAGATACGCAGTATTTT. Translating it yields CASSLGGGRTDTQYF.

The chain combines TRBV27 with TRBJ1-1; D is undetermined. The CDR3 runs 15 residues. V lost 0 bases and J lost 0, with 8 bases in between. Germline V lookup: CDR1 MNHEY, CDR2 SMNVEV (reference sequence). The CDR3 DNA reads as TGTGCCAGCAGTTTATCGGCGGGCGTGAACACTGAAGCTTTCTTT. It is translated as CASSLSAGVNTEAFF.

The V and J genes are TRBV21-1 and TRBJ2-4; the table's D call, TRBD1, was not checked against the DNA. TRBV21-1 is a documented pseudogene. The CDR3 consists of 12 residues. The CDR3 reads CASRPGGLVQYF. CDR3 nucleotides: TGTGCCAGCAGGCCAGGGGGTCTCGTTCAGTACTTC.

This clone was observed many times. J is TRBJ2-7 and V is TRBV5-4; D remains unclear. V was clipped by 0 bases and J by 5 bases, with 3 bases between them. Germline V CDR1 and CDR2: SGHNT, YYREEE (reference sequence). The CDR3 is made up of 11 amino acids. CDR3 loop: CASSLANEQYF. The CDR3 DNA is TGTGCCAGCAGCTTGGCCAACGAGCAGTACTTC. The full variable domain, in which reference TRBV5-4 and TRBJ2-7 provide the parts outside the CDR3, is ETGVTQSPTHLIKTRGQQVTLRCSSQSGHNTVSWYQQALGQGPQFIFQYYREEENGRGNFPPRFSGLQFPNYSSELNVNALELDDSALYLCASSLANEQYFGPGTRLTVT.

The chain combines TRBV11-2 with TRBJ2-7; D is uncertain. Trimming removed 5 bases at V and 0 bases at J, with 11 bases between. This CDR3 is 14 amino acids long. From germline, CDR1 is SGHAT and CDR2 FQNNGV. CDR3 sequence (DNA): TGTGCCAGCAGCCTTACAAGGAGCTCCTACGAGCAGTACTTC. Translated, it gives CASSLTRSSYEQYF.

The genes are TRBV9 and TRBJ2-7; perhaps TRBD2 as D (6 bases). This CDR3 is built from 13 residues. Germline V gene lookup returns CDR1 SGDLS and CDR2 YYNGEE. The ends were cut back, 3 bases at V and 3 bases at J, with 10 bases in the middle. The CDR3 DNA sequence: TGTGCCAGCAGCGAGGGAGGCAACTACGAGCAGTACTTC. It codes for CASSEGGNYEQYF.